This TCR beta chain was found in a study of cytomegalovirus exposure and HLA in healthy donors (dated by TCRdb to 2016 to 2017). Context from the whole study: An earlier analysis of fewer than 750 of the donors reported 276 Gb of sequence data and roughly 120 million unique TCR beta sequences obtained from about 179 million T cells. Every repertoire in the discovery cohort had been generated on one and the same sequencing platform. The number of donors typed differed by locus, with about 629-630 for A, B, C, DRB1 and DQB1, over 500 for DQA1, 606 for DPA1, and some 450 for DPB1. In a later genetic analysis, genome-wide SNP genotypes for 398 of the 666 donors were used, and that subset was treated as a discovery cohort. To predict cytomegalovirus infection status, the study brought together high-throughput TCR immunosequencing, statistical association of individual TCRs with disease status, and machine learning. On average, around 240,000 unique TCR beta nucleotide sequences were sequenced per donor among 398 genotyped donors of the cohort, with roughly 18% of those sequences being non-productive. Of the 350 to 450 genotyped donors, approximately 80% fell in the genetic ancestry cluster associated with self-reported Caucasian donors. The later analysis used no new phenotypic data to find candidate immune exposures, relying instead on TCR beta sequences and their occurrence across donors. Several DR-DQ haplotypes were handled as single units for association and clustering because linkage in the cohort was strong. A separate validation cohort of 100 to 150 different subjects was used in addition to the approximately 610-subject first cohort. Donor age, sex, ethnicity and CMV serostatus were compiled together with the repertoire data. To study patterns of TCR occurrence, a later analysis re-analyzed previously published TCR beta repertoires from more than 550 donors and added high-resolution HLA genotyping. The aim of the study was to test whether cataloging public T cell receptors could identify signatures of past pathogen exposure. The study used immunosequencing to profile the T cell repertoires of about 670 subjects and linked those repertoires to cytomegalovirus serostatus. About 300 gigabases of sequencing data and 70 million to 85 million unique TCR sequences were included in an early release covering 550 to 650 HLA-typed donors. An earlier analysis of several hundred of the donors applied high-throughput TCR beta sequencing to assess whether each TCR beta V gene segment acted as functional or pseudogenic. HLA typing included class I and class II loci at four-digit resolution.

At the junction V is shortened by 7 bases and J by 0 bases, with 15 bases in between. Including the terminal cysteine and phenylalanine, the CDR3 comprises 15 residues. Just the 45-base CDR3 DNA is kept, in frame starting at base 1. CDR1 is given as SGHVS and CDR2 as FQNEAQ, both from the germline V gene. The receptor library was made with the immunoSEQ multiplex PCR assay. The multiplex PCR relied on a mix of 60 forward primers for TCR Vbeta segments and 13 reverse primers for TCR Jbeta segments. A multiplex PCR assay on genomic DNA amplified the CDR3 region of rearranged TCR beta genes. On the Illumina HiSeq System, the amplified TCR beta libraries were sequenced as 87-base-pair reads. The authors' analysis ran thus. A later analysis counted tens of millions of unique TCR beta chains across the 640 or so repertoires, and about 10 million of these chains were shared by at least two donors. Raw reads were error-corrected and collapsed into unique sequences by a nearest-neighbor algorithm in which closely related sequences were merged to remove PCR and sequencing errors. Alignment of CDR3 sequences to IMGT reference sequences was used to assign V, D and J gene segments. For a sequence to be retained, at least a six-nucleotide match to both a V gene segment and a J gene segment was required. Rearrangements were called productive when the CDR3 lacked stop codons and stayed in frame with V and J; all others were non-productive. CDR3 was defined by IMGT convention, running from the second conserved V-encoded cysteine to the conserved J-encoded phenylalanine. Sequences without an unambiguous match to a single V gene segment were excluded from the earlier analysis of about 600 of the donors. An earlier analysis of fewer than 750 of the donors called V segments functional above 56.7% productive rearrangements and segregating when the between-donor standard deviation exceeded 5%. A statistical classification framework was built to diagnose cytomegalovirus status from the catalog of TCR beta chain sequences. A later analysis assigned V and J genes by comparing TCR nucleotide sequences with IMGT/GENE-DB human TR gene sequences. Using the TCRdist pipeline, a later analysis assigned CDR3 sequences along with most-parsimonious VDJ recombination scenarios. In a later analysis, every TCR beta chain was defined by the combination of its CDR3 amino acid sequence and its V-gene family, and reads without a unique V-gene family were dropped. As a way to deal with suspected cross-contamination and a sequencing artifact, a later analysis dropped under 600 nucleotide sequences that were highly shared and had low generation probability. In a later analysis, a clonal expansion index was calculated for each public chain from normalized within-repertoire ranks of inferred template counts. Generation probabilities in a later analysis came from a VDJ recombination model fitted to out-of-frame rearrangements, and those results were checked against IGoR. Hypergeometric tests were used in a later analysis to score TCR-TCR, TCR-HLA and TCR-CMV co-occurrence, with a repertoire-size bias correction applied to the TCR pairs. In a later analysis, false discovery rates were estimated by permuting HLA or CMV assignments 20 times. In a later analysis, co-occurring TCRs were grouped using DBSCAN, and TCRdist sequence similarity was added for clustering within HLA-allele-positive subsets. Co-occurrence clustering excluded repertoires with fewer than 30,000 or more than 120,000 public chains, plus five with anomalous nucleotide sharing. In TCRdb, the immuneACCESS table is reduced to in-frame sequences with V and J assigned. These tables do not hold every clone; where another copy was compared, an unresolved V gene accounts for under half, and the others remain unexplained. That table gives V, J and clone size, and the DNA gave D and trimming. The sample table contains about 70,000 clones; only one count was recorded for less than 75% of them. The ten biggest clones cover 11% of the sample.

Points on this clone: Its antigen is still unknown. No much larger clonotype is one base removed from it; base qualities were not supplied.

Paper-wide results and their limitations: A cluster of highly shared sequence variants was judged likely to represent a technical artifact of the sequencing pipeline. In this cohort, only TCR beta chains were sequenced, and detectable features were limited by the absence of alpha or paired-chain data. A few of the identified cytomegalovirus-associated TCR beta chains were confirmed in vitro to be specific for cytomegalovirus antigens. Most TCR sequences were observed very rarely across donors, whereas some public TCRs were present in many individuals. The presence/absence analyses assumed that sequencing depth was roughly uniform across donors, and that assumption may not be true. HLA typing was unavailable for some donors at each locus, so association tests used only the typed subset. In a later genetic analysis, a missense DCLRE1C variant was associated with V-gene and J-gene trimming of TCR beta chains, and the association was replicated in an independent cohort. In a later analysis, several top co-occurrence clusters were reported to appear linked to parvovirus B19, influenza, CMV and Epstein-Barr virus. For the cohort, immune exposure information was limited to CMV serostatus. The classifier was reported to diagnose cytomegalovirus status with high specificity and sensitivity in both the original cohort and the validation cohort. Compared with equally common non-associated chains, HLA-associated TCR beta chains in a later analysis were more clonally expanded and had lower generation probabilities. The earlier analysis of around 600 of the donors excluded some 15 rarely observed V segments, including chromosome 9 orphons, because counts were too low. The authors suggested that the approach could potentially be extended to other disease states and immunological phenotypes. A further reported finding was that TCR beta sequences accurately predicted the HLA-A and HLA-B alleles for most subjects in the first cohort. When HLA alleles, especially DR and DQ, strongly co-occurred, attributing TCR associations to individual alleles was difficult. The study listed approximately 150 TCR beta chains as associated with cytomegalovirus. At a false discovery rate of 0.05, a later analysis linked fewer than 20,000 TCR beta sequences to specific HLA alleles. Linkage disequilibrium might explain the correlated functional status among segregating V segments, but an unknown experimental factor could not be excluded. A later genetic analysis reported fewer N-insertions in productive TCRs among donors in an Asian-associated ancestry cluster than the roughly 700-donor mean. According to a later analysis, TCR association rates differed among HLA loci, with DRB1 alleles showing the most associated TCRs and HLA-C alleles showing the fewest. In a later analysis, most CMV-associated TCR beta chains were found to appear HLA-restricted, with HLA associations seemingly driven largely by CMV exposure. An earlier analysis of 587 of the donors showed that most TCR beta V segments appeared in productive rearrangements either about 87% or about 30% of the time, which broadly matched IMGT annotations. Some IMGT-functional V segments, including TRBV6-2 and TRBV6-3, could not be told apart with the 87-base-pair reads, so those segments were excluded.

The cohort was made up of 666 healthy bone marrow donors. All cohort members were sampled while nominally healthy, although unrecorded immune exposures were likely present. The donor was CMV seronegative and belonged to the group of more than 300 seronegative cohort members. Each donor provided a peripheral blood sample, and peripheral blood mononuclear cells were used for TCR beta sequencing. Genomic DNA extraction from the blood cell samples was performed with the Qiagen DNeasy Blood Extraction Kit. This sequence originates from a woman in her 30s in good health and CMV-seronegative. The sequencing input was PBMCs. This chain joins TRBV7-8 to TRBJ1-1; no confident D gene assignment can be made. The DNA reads TGTGCCAGCACTCCTAACTCCCTTATGAACACTGAAGCTTTCTTT. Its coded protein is CASTPNSLMNTEAFF.